The present T cell receptor (beta chain) was sequenced within a study of resident and recirculating memory T cells in vitiligo. The wider study: Samples were epidermis from two lesional and two nonlesional sites, plus PBMCs. Genomic DNA was extracted from whole homogenized samples, with no cell sorting.

Confetti depigmentation, marking active vitiligo, was absent in these patients. Generated by immunoSEQ multiplex PCR, the TCRdb table keeps only in-frame clones and is missing some. The data contain around 70,000 clones, more than 85% of them singletons. The sequencing sample was made of blood. The sequence was collected from a male donor with vitiligo.

CDR3 nucleotides: TGTGCCAGCAGCAAGGAAACAGGGAGCTCAGGGGGCTACACCTTC. As protein: CASSKETGSSGGYTF. V is TRBV5-5 and J is TRBJ1-2; a weak D match, TRBD1 (6 bases). The CDR3 consists of 15 residues. V lost 4 bases, J lost 8 bases, and 21 bases lay in between. CDR1 is SGHKS, CDR2 YYEKEE, per germline (reference sequence).